This section outlines one TCR beta chain sequence together with its context. What it binds is not known. Clones were sequenced by immunoSEQ multiplex PCR, and TCRdb holds only the in-frame ones, with some missing. This table has approximately 89,000 clones, 80% to 95% appearing once. The data are from a study of graft-versus-host responses after intestinal transplantation. This receptor was taken from a human donor who was the organ donor for an intestinal transplant. Sample: unstimulated CD8+ T cells sorted from spleen or lymph node cells, taken before transplant.

The CDR3 here is CASSSPGQGAAEQFF. The CDR3 region has the DNA TGTGCCAGCAGTTCACCGGGACAGGGGGCGGCTGAGCAGTTCTTC. The genes are TRBV27 and TRBJ2-1; 12 bases are shared with TRBD1. Per the germline V gene, CDR1 is MNHEY and CDR2 is SMNVEV (reference sequence). The CDR3 is 15 amino acids. Trimming took 4 bases from V and 9 from J; bases not matched to a gene: 7.